This is a list of T cell receptor beta chains from one sample in a study of T cell responses to AZD1222 COVID-19 vaccine. Assay: immunoSEQ multiplex PCR; the TCRdb copy retains only in-frame clones and omits some. The data hold roughly 120,000 clones, with roughly 88% observed a single time. The specimen comprised peripheral blood, sampled on day 0 of AZD1222 vaccination. The receptors stem from an adult in good health. Both conserved end residues are part of each CDR3. D genes are given only for firm matches. Clone size is not always given. Where it is, it says once, few, many or a class for expanded clones.

clone size: once; D gene: TRBD2; J gene: TRBJ2-7; V gene: TRBV2; CDR3 DNA: TGTGCCAGCAGTGACTTATCGGGAGGCTCCTACGAGCAGTACTTC; CDR3 protein: CASSDLSGGSYEQYF
clone size: few; D gene: NA; J gene: TRBJ2-7; V gene: TRBV28; CDR3 DNA: TGTGCCAGCAGTCCCCAGGGGGGGCCGAGGAACGGCGAGCAGTACTTC; CDR3 protein: CASSPQGGPRNGEQYF
clone size: NA; D gene: TRBD1; J gene: TRBJ1-1; V gene: TRBV29-1; CDR3 DNA: TGCAGCGTCCCCGGGACAGGGGTCTTGACTGAAGCTTTCTTT; CDR3 protein: CSVPGTGVLTEAFF
clone size: NA; D gene: TRBD1; J gene: TRBJ2-7; V gene: TRBV4-3; CDR3 DNA: TGCGCCAGCAGCCCCGCGACAGGGACCTACGAGCAGTACTTC; CDR3 protein: CASSPATGTYEQYF
clone size: NA; D gene: NA; J gene: TRBJ1-6; V gene: TRBV5-1; CDR3 DNA: TGCGCCAGCAGCCCCAGACAGGAACTAAATTCACCCCTCCACTTT; CDR3 protein: CASSPRQELNSPLHF
clone size: NA; D gene: TRBD2; J gene: TRBJ2-7; V gene: TRBV15; CDR3 DNA: TGTGCCACCAGCAGTGGACTAGCCTACGAGCAGTACTTC; CDR3 protein: CATSSGLAYEQYF
clone size: few; D gene: TRBD1; J gene: TRBJ1-2; V gene: TRBV28; CDR3 DNA: TGTGCCAGCAGGCAGGGGGAGTACTATGGCTACACCTTC; CDR3 protein: CASRQGEYYGYTF
clone size: NA; D gene: TRBD1; J gene: TRBJ1-5; V gene: TRBV4-1; CDR3 DNA: TGCGCCAGCAGCACAGACAGGGGGCCTGGTCAGCCCCAGCATTTT; CDR3 protein: CASSTDRGPGQPQHF
clone size: NA; D gene: NA; J gene: TRBJ2-6; V gene: TRBV7-9; CDR3 DNA: TGTGCCAGCAGCTTAGCGCGCGGGGGCTACTCTGGGGCCAACGTCCTGACTTTC; CDR3 protein: CASSLARGGYSGANVLTF
clone size: NA; D gene: TRBD1; J gene: TRBJ1-2; V gene: TRBV7-9; CDR3 DNA: TGTGCCAGCAGCCCACAGGGGGCGAAAGGCTACACCTTC; CDR3 protein: CASSPQGAKGYTF
clone size: NA; D gene: NA; J gene: TRBJ1-5; V gene: TRBV6-5; CDR3 DNA: TGTGCCAGCAGGAGGGAGGATAGCAATCAGCCCCAGCATTTT; CDR3 protein: CASRREDSNQPQHF
clone size: NA; D gene: TRBD1; J gene: TRBJ1-1; V gene: TRBV10-3; CDR3 DNA: TGTGCCATCAGTGAGTGGGACAGGGGTTCTGGAACTGAAGCTTTCTTT; CDR3 protein: CAISEWDRGSGTEAFF
clone size: NA; D gene: NA; J gene: TRBJ2-7; V gene: TRBV5-6; CDR3 DNA: TGTGCCAGCAGTCTGACCCCAACCTACGAGCAGTACTTC; CDR3 protein: CASSLTPTYEQYF
clone size: NA; D gene: TRBD1; J gene: TRBJ1-1; V gene: TRBV4-1; CDR3 DNA: TGCGCCAGCAGCCCGGGGACAGGGGGACGAAACACTGAAGCTTTCTTT; CDR3 protein: CASSPGTGGRNTEAFF
clone size: NA; D gene: NA; J gene: TRBJ1-6; V gene: TRBV28; CDR3 DNA: TGTGCCAGCAGCCCCAAGTCATTCCGGACTGAACTTTCACCCCTCCACTTT; CDR3 protein: CASSPKSFRTELSPLHF
clone size: NA; D gene: NA; J gene: TRBJ2-7; V gene: TRBV14; CDR3 DNA: TGTGCCAGCAGCCAAGGGAGACAGGAACTTTACGAGCAGTACTTC; CDR3 protein: CASSQGRQELYEQYF
clone size: NA; D gene: NA; J gene: TRBJ2-3; V gene: TRBV19; CDR3 DNA: TGTGCCAGTACTGCTTCCCCGACCACAGATACGCAGTATTTT; CDR3 protein: CASTASPTTDTQYF
clone size: NA; D gene: TRBD1; J gene: TRBJ1-6; V gene: TRBV7-6; CDR3 DNA: TGTGCCAGCAGCTCCAGGACAGGGGTGGACTCACCCCTCCACTTT; CDR3 protein: CASSSRTGVDSPLHF
clone size: NA; D gene: NA; J gene: TRBJ1-3; V gene: TRBV10-3; CDR3 DNA: TGTGCCATCAGTGAAGGGGGGACGGTGGGAAACACCATATATTTT; CDR3 protein: CAISEGGTVGNTIYF
clone size: NA; D gene: NA; J gene: TRBJ2-2; V gene: TRBV11-2; CDR3 DNA: TGTGCCAGCAGCGCCGGGGGGCCCGGGGAGCTGTTTTTT; CDR3 protein: CASSAGGPGELFF
clone size: NA; D gene: NA; J gene: TRBJ1-1; V gene: TRBV30; CDR3 DNA: TGTGCCTGGACAAAAGCATTCAACACTGAAGCTTTCTTT; CDR3 protein: CAWTKAFNTEAFF
clone size: NA; D gene: NA; J gene: TRBJ2-3; V gene: TRBV12-3/TRBV12-4; CDR3 DNA: TGTGCCAGCAGCTCCGTGTTGGATACGCAGTATTTT; CDR3 protein: CASSSVLDTQYF
clone size: NA; D gene: TRBD1; J gene: TRBJ1-1; V gene: TRBV19; CDR3 DNA: TGTGCCAGTAGTAAGGGACGGGACAGAACTGAAGCTTTCTTT; CDR3 protein: CASSKGRDRTEAFF
clone size: NA; D gene: NA; J gene: TRBJ1-2; V gene: TRBV2; CDR3 DNA: TGTGCCAGCAGCCAGACAGGCCTTAACTATGGCTACACCTTC; CDR3 protein: CASSQTGLNYGYTF
clone size: NA; D gene: NA; J gene: TRBJ1-1; V gene: TRBV11-3; CDR3 DNA: TGTGCCAGCAGCTCGCCCGGGATGACTGAAGCTTTCTTT; CDR3 protein: CASSSPGMTEAFF
clone size: NA; D gene: NA; J gene: TRBJ1-4; V gene: TRBV4-3; CDR3 DNA: TGCGCCAGCAGCCTCTCAGGGGCTAATGAAAAACTGTTTTTT; CDR3 protein: CASSLSGANEKLFF
clone size: NA; D gene: NA; J gene: TRBJ2-3; V gene: TRBV12-5; CDR3 DNA: TGTGCTAGTGGTTTGGTAGTCGGAGGGGGTAGGACAGATACGCAGTATTTT; CDR3 protein: CASGLVVGGGRTDTQYF
clone size: NA; D gene: NA; J gene: TRBJ2-7; V gene: TRBV2; CDR3 DNA: TGTGCCAGCAGCGCTACGGGCTACAGCTCCTACGAGCAGTACTTC; CDR3 protein: CASSATGYSSYEQYF
clone size: NA; D gene: NA; J gene: TRBJ1-2; V gene: TRBV11-2; CDR3 DNA: TGTGCCAGCAGCCCCGGGATTCGAGGGTCTGCATATGGCTACACCTTC; CDR3 protein: CASSPGIRGSAYGYTF
clone size: NA; D gene: TRBD2; J gene: TRBJ2-2; V gene: TRBV6-5; CDR3 DNA: TGTGCCAGCAGTTACGTAGTGTTAGCGGGCTCCGGGGAGCTGTTTTTT; CDR3 protein: CASSYVVLAGSGELFF
clone size: NA; D gene: TRBD2; J gene: TRBJ2-1; V gene: TRBV3-1/TRBV3-2; CDR3 DNA: TGTGCCAGCAGGGCTAGCGGGGGGGCCGGTGAGCAGTTCTTC; CDR3 protein: CASRASGGAGEQFF
clone size: NA; D gene: TRBD1; J gene: TRBJ1-1; V gene: TRBV6-5; CDR3 DNA: TGTGCCAGCAGTAGCGACAGGGGGCGGGATACTGAAGCTTTCTTT; CDR3 protein: CASSSDRGRDTEAFF
clone size: once; D gene: TRBD1; J gene: TRBJ1-2; V gene: TRBV15; CDR3 DNA: TGTGCCACCAGCAGACCCGCCGAGGGGGCCCCTCTCTATGGCTACACCTTC; CDR3 protein: CATSRPAEGAPLYGYTF
clone size: NA; D gene: NA; J gene: TRBJ2-2; V gene: TRBV6-5; CDR3 DNA: TGTGCCAGCAGTCATACACCCACCGGGGAGCTGTTTTTT; CDR3 protein: CASSHTPTGELFF
clone size: few; D gene: NA; J gene: TRBJ2-1; V gene: TRBV6-4; CDR3 DNA: TGTGCCAGCAGTGTTGACAGCTCCTACAATGAGCAGTTCTTC; CDR3 protein: CASSVDSSYNEQFF
clone size: NA; D gene: NA; J gene: TRBJ2-7; V gene: TRBV19; CDR3 DNA: TGTGCCAGTAGTTTCAGGGAGACCTACGAGCAGTACTTC; CDR3 protein: CASSFRETYEQYF
clone size: NA; D gene: TRBD1; J gene: TRBJ1-5; V gene: TRBV7-9; CDR3 DNA: TGTGCCAGCAGCGCGACAGGGGATAGCAATCAGCCCCAGCATTTT; CDR3 protein: CASSATGDSNQPQHF
clone size: NA; D gene: NA; J gene: TRBJ1-5; V gene: TRBV28; CDR3 DNA: TGTGCCAGCAGTGCGGGGGACTCCGGGGCCCAGCATTTT; CDR3 protein: CASSAGDSGAQHF
clone size: NA; D gene: NA; J gene: TRBJ2-1; V gene: TRBV7-7; CDR3 DNA: TGTGCTAGCAGCTTAGGTCAGGGAATCGATGAGCAGTTCTTC; CDR3 protein: CASSLGQGIDEQFF
clone size: NA; D gene: NA; J gene: TRBJ1-5; V gene: TRBV12-3/TRBV12-4; CDR3 DNA: TGTGCCAGCAGACTGGGGTACAATCAGCCCCAGCATTTT; CDR3 protein: CASRLGYNQPQHF
clone size: NA; D gene: TRBD1; J gene: TRBJ1-2; V gene: TRBV28; CDR3 DNA: TGTGCCAGCAGTTTACCGGGACAGAACTATGGCTACACCTTC; CDR3 protein: CASSLPGQNYGYTF
clone size: NA; D gene: NA; J gene: TRBJ2-7; V gene: TRBV5-4; CDR3 DNA: TGTGCCAGCAGCGGGAGAACCTCAGGGGTGGCCTACGAGCAGTACTTC; CDR3 protein: CASSGRTSGVAYEQYF
clone size: NA; D gene: TRBD1; J gene: TRBJ1-5; V gene: TRBV19; CDR3 DNA: TGTGCCAGTAGTTCCGGGACAGGGGCGTTGGGGAATCAGCCCCAGCATTTT; CDR3 protein: CASSSGTGALGNQPQHF
clone size: NA; D gene: NA; J gene: TRBJ1-2; V gene: TRBV6-5; CDR3 DNA: TGTGCCAGCAGTTCGACAGAATTTCGCTACACCTTC; CDR3 protein: CASSSTEFRYTF
clone size: NA; D gene: NA; J gene: TRBJ2-6; V gene: TRBV6-5; CDR3 DNA: TGTGCCAGCCGGTACGATTCAGGGGCCAACGTCCTGACTTTC; CDR3 protein: CASRYDSGANVLTF
clone size: NA; D gene: TRBD1; J gene: TRBJ2-7; V gene: TRBV4-3; CDR3 DNA: TGCGCCAGCAGCCAAGCCCCCGGGACAGGGGGCTACGAGCAGTACTTC; CDR3 protein: CASSQAPGTGGYEQYF
clone size: few; D gene: NA; J gene: TRBJ1-1; V gene: TRBV19; CDR3 DNA: TGTGCCAGTAGTATCAGCTCGAGAGGCACTGAAGCTTTCTTT; CDR3 protein: CASSISSRGTEAFF
clone size: NA; D gene: TRBD2; J gene: TRBJ2-1; V gene: TRBV5-4; CDR3 DNA: TGTGCCAGCAGCACCGGGACTAGCTCGGATGAGCAGTTCTTC; CDR3 protein: CASSTGTSSDEQFF
clone size: NA; D gene: NA; J gene: TRBJ2-5; V gene: TRBV10-3; CDR3 DNA: TGTGCCATCAGTCCTCGATCCGGGGAGACCCAGTACTTC; CDR3 protein: CAISPRSGETQYF
clone size: NA; D gene: NA; J gene: TRBJ1-2; V gene: TRBV20-1; CDR3 DNA: TGCAGTGCTAGTTACCGTGCCTATGGCTACACCTTC; CDR3 protein: CSASYRAYGYTF
clone size: NA; D gene: NA; J gene: TRBJ1-6; V gene: TRBV27; CDR3 DNA: TGTGCCAGCAGTTCGAGGACAGTTAATTCACCCCTCCACTTT; CDR3 protein: CASSSRTVNSPLHF
clone size: NA; D gene: TRBD1; J gene: TRBJ1-5; V gene: TRBV5-1; CDR3 DNA: TGCGCCAGCAGTCCCGGGACAGGGGCCAATCAGCCCCAGCATTTT; CDR3 protein: CASSPGTGANQPQHF
clone size: NA; D gene: NA; J gene: TRBJ1-2; V gene: TRBV20-1; CDR3 DNA: TGCAGTGCTAGCCTCACGGGGGGCTACACCTTC; CDR3 protein: CSASLTGGYTF
clone size: NA; D gene: TRBD1; J gene: TRBJ2-7; V gene: TRBV5-1; CDR3 DNA: TGCGCCAGCAGTTTTGACAGGGGAGCCTACGAGCAGTACTTC; CDR3 protein: CASSFDRGAYEQYF
clone size: NA; D gene: NA; J gene: TRBJ2-7; V gene: TRBV27; CDR3 DNA: TGTGCCAGCAGTCCCCCTGGGGTAGTCAATCACCACGAGCAGTACTTC; CDR3 protein: CASSPPGVVNHHEQYF
clone size: NA; D gene: TRBD2; J gene: TRBJ2-7; V gene: TRBV19; CDR3 DNA: TGTGCCAGTAGTCCCTCCGGGACTAGCCTAAGGAGCTCCTACGAGCAGTACTTC; CDR3 protein: CASSPSGTSLRSSYEQYF
clone size: few; D gene: NA; J gene: TRBJ2-4; V gene: TRBV28; CDR3 DNA: TGTGCCAGCACCCCAGGGGTAGCGAGGGGGGGCATTCAGTACTTC; CDR3 protein: CASTPGVARGGIQYF
clone size: once; D gene: NA; J gene: TRBJ1-6; V gene: TRBV7-6; CDR3 DNA: TGTGCCAGCAGCTTAGGGGGCGTTACGACACCCCTCCACTTT; CDR3 protein: CASSLGGVTTPLHF
clone size: NA; D gene: NA; J gene: TRBJ1-1; V gene: TRBV2; CDR3 DNA: TGTGCCAGGACATCATCGGTCGCTGGGGCGGAAGCTTTCTTT; CDR3 protein: CARTSSVAGAEAFF
clone size: NA; D gene: NA; J gene: TRBJ1-5; V gene: TRBV6-2/TRBV6-3; CDR3 DNA: TGTGCCAGCAGTTCATACAGGGACCGCAATCAGCCCCAGCATTTT; CDR3 protein: CASSSYRDRNQPQHF